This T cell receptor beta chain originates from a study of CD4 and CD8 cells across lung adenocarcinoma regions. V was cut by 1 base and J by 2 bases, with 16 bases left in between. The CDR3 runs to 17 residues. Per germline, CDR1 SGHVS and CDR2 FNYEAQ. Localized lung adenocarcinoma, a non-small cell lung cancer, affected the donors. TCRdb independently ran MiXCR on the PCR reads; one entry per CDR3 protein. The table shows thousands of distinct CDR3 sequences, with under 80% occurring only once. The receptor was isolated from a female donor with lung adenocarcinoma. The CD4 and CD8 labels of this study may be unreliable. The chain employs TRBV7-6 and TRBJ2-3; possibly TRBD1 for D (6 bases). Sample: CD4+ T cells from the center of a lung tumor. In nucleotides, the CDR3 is TGTGCCAGCAGCTTAGTAGGGGGTCAGATTACCACAGATACGCAGTATTTT. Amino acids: CASSLVGGQITTDTQYF.